This TCR beta chain comes out of a study of cytomegalovirus exposure and HLA in healthy donors. Study results and limitations: High sensitivity and specificity were reportedly achieved when the classifier diagnosed cytomegalovirus status.

PCR used 60 Vbeta primers and 13 Jbeta primers. Clones were sequenced by immunoSEQ multiplex PCR, and TCRdb holds only the in-frame ones, with some missing. There are about 130,000 clones in the sample; roughly four fifths occur only once, and about 3% lies in the top ten. Looked up from germline, CDR1 is MNHEY and CDR2 is SVGAGI. The V end was cut by 4 bases, the J end by 5 bases, with 15 bases between. CDR3 length: 14 amino acids. Turning to this clone: Its antigen is undetermined.

The sequencing input was PBMCs. This sequence was found in a man aged 30 to 39 in good health and CMV-seronegative. The chain employs TRBV6-5 and TRBJ2-7; D is perhaps TRBD2 (5 bases). CDR3 bases: TGTGCCAGCAGTTTAGCGAGCCGTCTCCACGAGCAGTACTTC. It is translated as CASSLASRLHEQYF.